This T cell receptor beta chain came from a study of tumor-infiltrating lymphocytes in primary liver carcinoma (dated by TCRdb to 2016 to 2017). Context from the whole study: Of the five patients, three men and two women aged 30 to 69 years, four had hepatocellular carcinoma and one had combined HCC and intrahepatic cholangiocarcinoma. A total of 35 specimens from 5 patients underwent TCRbeta repertoire sequencing, comprising 25 tumor regions, 5 adjacent noncancerous liver tissues and 5 peripheral blood samples. The five patients had tumors of stage T1-T3 N0M0, with maximum diameters ranging from about 4 to 11 cm. Roughly 3.5 to 8 million productive TCRbeta reads were obtained per sample, and no significant difference in read depth was found between tissue types. The 25 or so tumor region samples were profiled with Agilent mRNA microarrays so that TCRbeta repertoire diversity could be related to the local molecular phenotype. TCRbeta repertoire sequencing, expression microarrays and whole-exome sequencing were combined in the study across five regions of each liver tumor, with adjacent normal tissue and blood also included. Repertoires from technical replicates were highly reproducible, with mean shared-clone rates roughly 0.9 and correlation coefficients above 0.95. Broader findings and caveats from the paper: Bulk unsorted samples precluded comparing CD4+ and CD8+ T cell repertoires. Repertoire overlap was found to be higher between tumor regions (mean around 36%) than between tumor-adjacent (approximately 17%) or tumor-blood (around 15%) pairs, consistent with antigen-driven expansion. With just a handful of patients in the study, the authors point out that the findings should be validated in a larger study. Just about 7.5-24% of top clones turned up in all five regions of a tumor, which suggests spatial heterogeneity among tumor-infiltrating T cells. Because sequencing covered only the TCR beta chain and unpaired alpha chains were not captured, true repertoire diversity is likely underestimated. The top 250 clones made up a significantly larger repertoire fraction in tumors than in blood (p = 0.039).

The CDR3 holds 15 amino acids from the cysteine to the phenylalanine. The read is trimmed to its CDR3 DNA, 45 bases read in frame from base 1. From the germline V gene, CDR1 is SGHAT and CDR2 is FQNNGV. Without any cell sorting, total RNA and DNA were extracted together from around 18-30 mg of bulk tissue using the AllPrep DNA/RNA mini kit. Between late 2015 and March 2016, about 5 patients in China with histopathologically diagnosed primary liver carcinoma had their tumors surgically resected. Chronic HBV infection was present in the patients, and the patients were treatment-naive at sampling. Five spatially separated regions were sampled from each tumor: the superior, inferior, left-lateral and right-lateral poles, plus the tumor centre. Histological examination found more than 90% viable tumor cells in every tumor sample. Pieces of fresh tumor and adjacent tissue were cut in half, with one half kept in RNAlater at -80 degrees C and the other half sent for histology.

Starting from roughly 500 ng total RNA, TCRbeta-specific cDNA was produced by reverse transcription with a constant-region primer and ProtoScript II reverse transcriptase. Construction of the TCRbeta libraries relied on three nested rounds of multiplex PCR, following a slightly modified ARM-PCR procedure. Each of the first two PCR rounds ran for approximately 9 cycles using multiplex TRBV1-TRBV30 forward primers together with a Cbeta reverse primer. Sample barcodes and Illumina adapters were added in a final 25-cycle PCR using Deep VentR polymerase. Before sequencing, amplicons between 200 and 500 bp were purified from gel using a QIAquick gel extraction kit. The TCRbeta amplicons were sequenced with 250-bp paired-end reads on an Illumina HiSeq 2500. The authors' analysis ran thus. To recover full CDR3 sequences, reads were quality-trimmed using Trimmomatic v0.33 and paired reads were then merged using FLASH v1.2.11. V, D and J germline segments were assigned to the rearranged TCRbeta sequences using MiGEC v1.2.1b. Clonotype statistics, along with Shannon-Wiener diversity indices, were calculated using VDJtools v1.0.0. To reduce sampling bias, subsequent analyses other than the diversity analysis used only the 250 most abundant clonotypes in each sample. TCRdb reran the public reads through fastp at Q25 and MiXCR, keeping productive beta chains. Rows with one shared CDR3 protein collapse into an entry with the most common genes and DNA. TCRdb, rather than the study authors, made the V and J calls. The sample table contains roughly 78,000 distinct CDR3 sequences; only one count was recorded for about two thirds of them. The biggest ten clones account for roughly 13% of the sample.

Note on this clonotype: Its recognized antigen is unknown. One end of the junction fails to match germline, which may point to a read error.

The chain uses TRBV11-2 and TRBJ1-2; no D segment can be confidently identified. Sequenced: liver tumor tissue from sampling region 4. The sample's cell subset or site label, decoded: tumor region T4, right-lateral pole. The sequence was collected from a woman aged 55-70 years with primary liver carcinoma and hepatitis B virus infection. The CDR3 region reads CASTNTMDPGHGYSF. The nucleotide sequence reads TGTGCCAGCACGAACACAATGGACCCAGGCCATGGATACAGCTTC.